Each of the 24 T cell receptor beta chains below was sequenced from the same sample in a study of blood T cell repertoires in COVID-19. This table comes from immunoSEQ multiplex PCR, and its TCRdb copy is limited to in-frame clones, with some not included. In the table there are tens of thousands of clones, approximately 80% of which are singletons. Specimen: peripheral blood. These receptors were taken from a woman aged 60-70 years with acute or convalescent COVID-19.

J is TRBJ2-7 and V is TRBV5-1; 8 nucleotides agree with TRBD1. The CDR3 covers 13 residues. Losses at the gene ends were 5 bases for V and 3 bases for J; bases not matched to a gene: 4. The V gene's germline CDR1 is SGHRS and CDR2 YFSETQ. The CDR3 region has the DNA TGCGCCAGCAGTCCCACAGGGGGCTACGAGCAGTACTTC. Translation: CASSPTGGYEQYF.

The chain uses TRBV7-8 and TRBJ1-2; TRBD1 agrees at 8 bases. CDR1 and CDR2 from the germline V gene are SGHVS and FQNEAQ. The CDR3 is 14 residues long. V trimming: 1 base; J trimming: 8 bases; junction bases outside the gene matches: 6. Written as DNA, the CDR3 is TGTGCCAGCAGCTTAGGCGACAGGGGTCGGGGCTACACCTTC. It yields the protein CASSLGDRGRGYTF.

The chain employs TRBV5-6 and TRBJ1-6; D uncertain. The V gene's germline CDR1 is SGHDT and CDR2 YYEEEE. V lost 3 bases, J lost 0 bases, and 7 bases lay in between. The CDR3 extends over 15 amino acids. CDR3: CASSWRNSYNSPLHF. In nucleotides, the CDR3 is TGTGCCAGCAGCTGGAGAAACTCCTATAATTCACCCCTCCACTTT.

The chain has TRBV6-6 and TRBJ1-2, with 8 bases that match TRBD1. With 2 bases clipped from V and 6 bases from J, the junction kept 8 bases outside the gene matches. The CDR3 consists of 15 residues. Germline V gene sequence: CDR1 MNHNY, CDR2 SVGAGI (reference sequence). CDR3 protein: CASSYHDRGLDGYTF. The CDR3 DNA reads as TGTGCCAGCAGTTACCATGACAGGGGTTTAGATGGCTACACCTTC.

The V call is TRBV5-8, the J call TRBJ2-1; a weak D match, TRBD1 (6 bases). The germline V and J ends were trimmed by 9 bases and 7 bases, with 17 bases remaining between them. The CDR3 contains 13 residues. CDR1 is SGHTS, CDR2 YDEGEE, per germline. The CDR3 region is CANWGQGRNEQFF. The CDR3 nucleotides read TGTGCCAACTGGGGGCAGGGCCGAAATGAGCAGTTCTTC.

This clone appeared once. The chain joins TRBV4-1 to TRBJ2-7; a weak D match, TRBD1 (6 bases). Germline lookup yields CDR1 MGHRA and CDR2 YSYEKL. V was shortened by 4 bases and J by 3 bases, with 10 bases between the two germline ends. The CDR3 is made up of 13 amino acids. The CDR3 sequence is CASSPTGLYEQYF. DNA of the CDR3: TGCGCCAGCAGCCCGACAGGTCTCTACGAGCAGTACTTC.

The DNA for the CDR3 is TGCGCCAGCAGCGTGGGGAATAGCGGGGTTAGCACAGATACGCAGTATTTT. Translation gives CASSVGNSGVSTDTQYF. The chain combines TRBV5-1 with TRBJ2-3, with 8 positions matching TRBD2. After removal of 4 bases from V and 0 bases from J, the junction contained 10 bases not matched to a gene. Germline V gene data show CDR1 as SGHRS and CDR2 as YFSETQ. CDR3 length: 17 residues.

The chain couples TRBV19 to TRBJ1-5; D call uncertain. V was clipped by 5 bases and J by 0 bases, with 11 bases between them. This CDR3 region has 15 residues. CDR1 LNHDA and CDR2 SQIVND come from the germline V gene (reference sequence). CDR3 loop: CASSPGRFSNQPQHF. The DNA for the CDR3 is TGTGCCAGTAGTCCCGGCAGGTTTAGCAATCAGCCCCAGCATTTT.

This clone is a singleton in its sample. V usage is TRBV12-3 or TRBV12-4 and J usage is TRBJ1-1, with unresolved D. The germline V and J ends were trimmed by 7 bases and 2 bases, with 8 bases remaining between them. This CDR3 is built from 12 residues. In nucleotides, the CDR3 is TGTGCCAGCACCGCAGAAAACACTGAAGCTTTCTTT. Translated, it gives CASTAENTEAFF.

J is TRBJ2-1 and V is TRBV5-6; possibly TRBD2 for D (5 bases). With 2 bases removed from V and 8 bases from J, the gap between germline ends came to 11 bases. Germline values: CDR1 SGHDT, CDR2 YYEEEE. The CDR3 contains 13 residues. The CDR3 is CASSLLGIDEQFF. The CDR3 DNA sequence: TGTGCCAGCAGCTTACTAGGAATAGATGAGCAGTTCTTC.

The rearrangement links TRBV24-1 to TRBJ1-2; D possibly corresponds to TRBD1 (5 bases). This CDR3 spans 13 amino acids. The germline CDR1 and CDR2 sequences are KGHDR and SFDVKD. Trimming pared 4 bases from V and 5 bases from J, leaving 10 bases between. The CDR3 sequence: CATSESGMYGYTF. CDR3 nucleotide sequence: TGTGCCACCAGTGAGTCAGGGATGTATGGCTACACCTTC.

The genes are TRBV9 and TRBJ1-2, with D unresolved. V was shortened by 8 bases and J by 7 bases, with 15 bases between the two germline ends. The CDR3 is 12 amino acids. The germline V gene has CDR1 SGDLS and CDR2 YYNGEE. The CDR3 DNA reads TGTGCCAGTCCCTTTCCTTATCGTGGCTACACCTTC. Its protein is CASPFPYRGYTF.

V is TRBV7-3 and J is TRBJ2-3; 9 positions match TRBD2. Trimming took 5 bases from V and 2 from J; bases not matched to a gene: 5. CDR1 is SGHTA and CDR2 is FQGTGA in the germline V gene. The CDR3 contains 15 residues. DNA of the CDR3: TGTGCCAGCAGCGCCACTAGCGGGTACACAGATACGCAGTATTTT. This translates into CASSATSGYTDTQYF.

CDR3 sequence reads: CASSPRIDRSNSPLHF. The CDR3 DNA follows: TGTGCCAGCTCACCGCGAATAGACAGGTCTAATTCACCCCTCCACTTT. The gene calls are TRBV18 and TRBJ1-6; TRBD1 might be the D (6 bases). The germline V gene encodes CDR1 KGHSH and CDR2 LQKENI. The CDR3 totals 16 residues. Trimming removed 3 bases from V and 6 bases from J, with 15 bases in between.

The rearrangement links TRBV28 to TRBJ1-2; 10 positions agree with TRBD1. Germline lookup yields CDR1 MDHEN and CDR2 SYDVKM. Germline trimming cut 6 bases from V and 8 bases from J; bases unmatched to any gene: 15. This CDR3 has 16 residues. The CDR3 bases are TGTGCCAGCAGCTCCAGGGACAGGGGCAAGCAAGGGGGCTACACCTTC. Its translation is CASSSRDRGKQGGYTF.

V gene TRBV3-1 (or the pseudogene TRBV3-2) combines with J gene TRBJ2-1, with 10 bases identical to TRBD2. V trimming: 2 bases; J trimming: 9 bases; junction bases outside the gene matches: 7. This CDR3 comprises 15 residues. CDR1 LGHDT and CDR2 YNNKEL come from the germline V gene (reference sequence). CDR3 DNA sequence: TGTGCCAGCAGCCAAACTAGCGGGGTAAGGAGTGAGCAGTTCTTC. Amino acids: CASSQTSGVRSEQFF.

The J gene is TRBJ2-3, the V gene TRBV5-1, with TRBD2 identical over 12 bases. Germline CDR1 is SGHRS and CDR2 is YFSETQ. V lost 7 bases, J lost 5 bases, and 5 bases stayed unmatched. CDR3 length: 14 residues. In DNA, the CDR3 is TGCGCCAGCGCGACTAGCGGGAGCGAAGATACGCAGTATTTT. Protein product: CASATSGSEDTQYF.

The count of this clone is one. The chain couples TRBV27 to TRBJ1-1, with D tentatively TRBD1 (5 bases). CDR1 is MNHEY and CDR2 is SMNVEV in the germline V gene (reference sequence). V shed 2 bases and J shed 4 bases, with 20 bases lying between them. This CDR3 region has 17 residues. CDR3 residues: CASSLNQGAGIVTEAFF. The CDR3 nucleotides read TGTGCCAGCAGTTTAAACCAAGGGGCAGGGATTGTCACTGAAGCTTTCTTT.

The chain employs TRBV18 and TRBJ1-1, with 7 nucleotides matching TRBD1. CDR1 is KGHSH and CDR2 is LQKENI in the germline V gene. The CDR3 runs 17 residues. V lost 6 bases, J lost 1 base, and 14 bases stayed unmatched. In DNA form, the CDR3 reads TGTGCCAGCTCGCCTCCGGGACAGCCGTCAAGGAACACTGAAGCTTTCTTT. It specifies CASSPPGQPSRNTEAFF. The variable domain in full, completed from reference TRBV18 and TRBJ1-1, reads NAGVMQNPRHLVRRRGQEARLRCSPMKGHSHVYWYRQLPEEGLKFMVYLQKENIIDESGMPKERFSAEFPKEGPSILRIQQVVRGDSAAYFCASSPPGQPSRNTEAFFGQGTRLTVV.

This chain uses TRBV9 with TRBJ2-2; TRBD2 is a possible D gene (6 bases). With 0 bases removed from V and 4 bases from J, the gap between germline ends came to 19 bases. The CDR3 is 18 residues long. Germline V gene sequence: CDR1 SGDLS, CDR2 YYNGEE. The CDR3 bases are TGTGCCAGCAGCGTAGCCCTTAGGGTTCCGGGGGTCACCGGGGAGCTGTTTTTT. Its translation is CASSVALRVPGVTGELFF.

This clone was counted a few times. CDR3 nucleotide sequence: TGTGCCAGCAGCACTAACAGGGAGGGCTATGGCTACACCTTC. It is translated as CASSTNREGYGYTF. V usage is TRBV5-6 and J usage is TRBJ1-2, with D possibly being TRBD1 (6 bases). V was cut by 4 bases and J by 4 bases, with 14 bases left in between. Looked up from germline, CDR1 is SGHDT and CDR2 is YYEEEE. The CDR3 extends over 14 amino acids.

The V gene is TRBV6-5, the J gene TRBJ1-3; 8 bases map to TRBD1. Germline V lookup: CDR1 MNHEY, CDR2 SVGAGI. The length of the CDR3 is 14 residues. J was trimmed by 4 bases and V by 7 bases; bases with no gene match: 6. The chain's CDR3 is CASIPQGGGNTIYF. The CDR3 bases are TGTGCCAGCATCCCACAGGGGGGAGGAAACACCATATATTTT.

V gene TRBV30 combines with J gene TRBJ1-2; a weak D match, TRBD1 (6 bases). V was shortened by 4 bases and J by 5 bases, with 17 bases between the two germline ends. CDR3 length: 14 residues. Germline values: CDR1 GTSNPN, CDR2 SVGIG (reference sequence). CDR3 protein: CAWTKDRKEYGYTF. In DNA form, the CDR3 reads TGTGCCTGGACCAAGGACAGAAAAGAATATGGCTACACCTTC.

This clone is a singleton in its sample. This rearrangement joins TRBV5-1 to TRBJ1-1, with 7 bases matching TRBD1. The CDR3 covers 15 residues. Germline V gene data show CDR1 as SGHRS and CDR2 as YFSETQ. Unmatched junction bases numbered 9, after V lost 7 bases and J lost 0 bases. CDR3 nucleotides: TGCGCCAGCCGTCCGACCGGGACAGTGAACACTGAAGCTTTCTTT. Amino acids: CASRPTGTVNTEAFF.